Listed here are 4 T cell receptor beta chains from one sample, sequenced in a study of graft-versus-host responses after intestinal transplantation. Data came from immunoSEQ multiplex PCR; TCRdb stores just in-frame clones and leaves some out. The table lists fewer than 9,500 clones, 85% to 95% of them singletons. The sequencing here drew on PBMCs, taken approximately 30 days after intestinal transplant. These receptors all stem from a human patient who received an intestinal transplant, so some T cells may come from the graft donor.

The CDR3: CASSFLGERETQYF. CDR3 bases: TGTGCCAGCAGTTTCCTGGGGGAACGGGAGACCCAGTACTTC. The chain combines TRBV27 with TRBJ2-5; D is tentatively TRBD1 or TRBD2 (5 bases each). In germline, CDR1 is MNHEY, CDR2 SMNVEV (reference sequence). CDR3 size: 14 residues. V was pared by 3 bases and J by 5 bases, with 13 bases between.

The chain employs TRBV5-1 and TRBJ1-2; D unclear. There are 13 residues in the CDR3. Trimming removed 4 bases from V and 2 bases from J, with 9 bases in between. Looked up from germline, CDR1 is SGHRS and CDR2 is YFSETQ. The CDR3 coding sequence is TGCGCCAGCAGCAGTCAGAACAACTATGGCTACACCTTC. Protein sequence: CASSSQNNYGYTF.

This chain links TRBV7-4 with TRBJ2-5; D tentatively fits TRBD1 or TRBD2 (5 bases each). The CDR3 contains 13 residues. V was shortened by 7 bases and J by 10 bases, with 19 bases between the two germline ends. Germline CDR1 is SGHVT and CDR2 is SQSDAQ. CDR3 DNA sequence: TGTGCCAGCAACAGAGGGGATAGGGAAGTCCAGTACTTC. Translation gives CASNRGDREVQYF. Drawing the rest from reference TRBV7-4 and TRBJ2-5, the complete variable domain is GAGVSQSPRYKVAKRGRDVALRCDSISGHVTLYWYRQTLGQGSEVLTYSQSDAQRDKSGRPSGRFSAERPERSVSTLKIQRTEQGDSAVYLCASNRGDREVQYFGPGTRLLVL.

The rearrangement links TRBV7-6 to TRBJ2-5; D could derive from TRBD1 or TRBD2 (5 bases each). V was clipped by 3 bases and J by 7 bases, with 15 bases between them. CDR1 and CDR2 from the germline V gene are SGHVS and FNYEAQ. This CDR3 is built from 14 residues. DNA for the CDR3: TGTGCCAGCAGCTTTGTCCAGGGCGGAGGGACCCAGTACTTC. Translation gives CASSFVQGGGTQYF.